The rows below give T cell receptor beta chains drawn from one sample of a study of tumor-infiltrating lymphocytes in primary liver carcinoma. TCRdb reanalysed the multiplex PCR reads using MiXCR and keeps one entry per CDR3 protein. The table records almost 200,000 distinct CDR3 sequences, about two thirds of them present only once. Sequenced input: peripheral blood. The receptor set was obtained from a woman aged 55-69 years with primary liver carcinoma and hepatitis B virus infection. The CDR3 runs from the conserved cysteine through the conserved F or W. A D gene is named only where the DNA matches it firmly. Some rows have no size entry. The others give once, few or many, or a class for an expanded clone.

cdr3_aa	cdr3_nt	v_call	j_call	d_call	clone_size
CASRTNRRGLALHF	TGTGCCAGCAGAACCAATCGGCGGGGTCTAGCCCTCCACTTT	TRBV28	TRBJ1-6	.	.
CASLAKLNTEAFF	TGTGCCAGTTTAGCCAAACTTAACACTGAAGCTTTCTTT	TRBV19	TRBJ1-1	.	.
CACSWGTPKSGELFF	TGTGCCTGCAGCTGGGGTACGCCAAAATCCGGGGAGCTGTTTTTT	TRBV5-4	TRBJ2-2	.	.
CASRRVGNTGELFF	TGTGCCAGCAGGCGGGTAGGGAACACCGGGGAGCTGTTTTTT	TRBV12-3/TRBV12-4	TRBJ2-2	.	.
CAGSLDTLSGANVLTF	TGTGCCGGCAGTTTAGACACTCTCTCTGGGGCCAACGTCCTGACTTTC	TRBV12-3/TRBV12-4	TRBJ2-6	.	once
CAWSLKGRGYNEKLFF	TGTGCCTGGAGTCTCAAAGGTCGTGGCTATAATGAAAAACTGTTTTTT	TRBV30	TRBJ1-4	.	few
CASSYSQRGGAYITEAFF	TGTGCCAGCAGTTACTCGCAGAGGGGGGGGGCTTATATCACTGAAGCTTTCTTT	TRBV6-5	TRBJ1-1	.	.
CASNPPLAGHLPLSIEQFF	TGTGCCAGCAACCCCCCACTAGCGGGGCATCTACCCCTCTCTATTGAGCAGTTCTTC	TRBV7-8	TRBJ2-1	TRBD2	.
CASSSRVSTEAFF	TGTGCCAGCAGTTCCAGGGTATCCACTGAAGCTTTCTTT	TRBV28	TRBJ1-1	.	.
CASSHPRTTLIGNEQFF	TGCGCCAGCAGCCACCCCAGGACCACACTAATAGGCAATGAGCAGTTCTTC	TRBV4-1	TRBJ2-1	.	few
CASSLVGGLTISEAFF	TGTGCCAGCAGCTTAGTCGGGGGACTCACGATCTCTGAAGCTTTCTTT	TRBV11-2	TRBJ1-1	.	once